Below, 25 T cell receptor beta chains from the same sample are listed, as sequenced in a study of blood T cell repertoires in COVID-19. Sequencing was performed with immunoSEQ multiplex PCR; in TCRdb, only in-frame clones are kept and a portion is missing. Here the sample spans hundreds of thousands of clones, around nine tenths being singletons. Source material: PBMCs or T cells enriched from blood (not recorded which). All receptors derive from an older woman in a cohort exposed to, infected with or recovered from COVID-19 (not recorded which).

This chain uses TRBV19 with TRBJ2-3, with 9 bases fitting TRBD1. Germline lookup yields CDR1 LNHDA and CDR2 SQIVND (reference sequence). The CDR3 covers 15 residues. With V trimmed by 7 bases and J by 4 bases, 9 bases remained unmatched. Here the CDR3 reads CASTPGGQGSDTQYF. The CDR3 DNA is TGTGCCAGTACCCCAGGCGGACAGGGGTCAGATACGCAGTATTTT.

The chain uses TRBV18 and TRBJ2-2, with TRBD2 matching 14 bases. The CDR3 runs to 16 residues. The germline gives CDR1 KGHSH, CDR2 LQKENI. Losses at the gene ends were 6 bases for V and 6 bases for J; bases not matched to a gene: 6. The CDR3 DNA is TGTGCCAGCTCGCGGGGACTAGCGGGAGCGGCCGGGGAGCTGTTTTTT. This gives the protein CASSRGLAGAAGELFF.

This clone was seen a handful of times. This chain joins TRBV5-1 and TRBJ2-1; D unresolved. CDR3 length: 11 residues. The V end lost 0 bases, the J end lost 9 bases, and 4 bases lay between the germline ends. From germline, CDR1 is SGHRS and CDR2 YFSETQ. This CDR3 reads CASSLASEQFF. The CDR3 DNA reads as TGCGCCAGCAGCTTGGCCAGTGAGCAGTTCTTC.

The sample holds a few counts of this clone. This chain links TRBV19 with TRBJ2-2, with D possibly TRBD2 on 6 matching bases. Trimming took off 4 bases at V and 6 bases at J, with 18 bases between the two ends. The CDR3 runs to 16 residues. Germline V gene sequence: CDR1 LNHDA, CDR2 SQIVND (reference sequence). CDR3 bases: TGTGCCAGTAGTACCAAGCCGCGGGGAAATTCCGGGGAGCTGTTTTTT. Amino acids: CASSTKPRGNSGELFF.

The chain links TRBV28 to TRBJ1-1; D might be TRBD1 (5 bases). This CDR3 is 13 amino acids long. The germline V gene has CDR1 MDHEN and CDR2 SYDVKM. Trimming shortened V by 4 bases and J by 4 bases, and 10 bases separated the two germline ends. DNA for the CDR3: TGTGCCAGCAGTTGGCAGGGCTTCACTGAAGCTTTCTTT. Its translation: CASSWQGFTEAFF.

The rearrangement joins TRBV28 to TRBJ2-1; 10 bases fit TRBD1. V shed 6 bases, J shed 6 bases, and the junction held 8 bases outside the gene matches. The CDR3 extends over 15 amino acids. Germline V gene lookup returns CDR1 MDHEN and CDR2 SYDVKM. In DNA, the CDR3 is TGTGCCAGCAGCCTCGGACAGGGGGTGAGCAATGAGCAGTTCTTC. It specifies CASSLGQGVSNEQFF.

V usage is TRBV9 and J usage is TRBJ2-3; possibly TRBD2 for D (5 bases). The CDR3 length is 16 residues. The V end was cut by 0 bases, the J end by 3 bases, with 14 bases between. Looked up from germline, CDR1 is SGDLS and CDR2 is YYNGEE. CDR3 region: CASSVGGLGLTDTQYF. Here the CDR3 DNA reads TGTGCCAGCAGCGTAGGAGGACTGGGGTTAACAGATACGCAGTATTTT. The whole variable domain, filled in from reference TRBV9 and TRBJ2-3, reads DSGVTQTPKHLITATGQRVTLRCSPRSGDLSVYWYQQSLDQGLQFLIQYYNGEERAKGNILERFSAQQFPDLHSELNLSSLELGDSALYFCASSVGGLGLTDTQYFGPGTRLTVL.

The V call is TRBV3-1 (or the pseudogene TRBV3-2), the J call TRBJ2-6; D gene unclear. Trimming removed 1 base at V and 0 bases at J, with 10 bases between. CDR1 is LGHDT and CDR2 is YNNKEL in the germline V gene (reference sequence). The CDR3 runs 17 residues. CDR3 sequence (DNA): TGTGCCAGCAGCCAAGTCGCGCGGATCTCTGGGGCCAACGTCCTGACTTTC. Translation: CASSQVARISGANVLTF.

J is TRBJ1-5 and V is TRBV6-2 or TRBV6-3, with D perhaps matching TRBD1 (6 bases). V lost 4 bases, J lost 8 bases, and 15 bases lay in between. The CDR3 has 14 amino acids. Looked up from germline, CDR1 is MNHEY and CDR2 is SVGEGT. CDR3 DNA sequence: TGTGCCAGCAGTTTTGGCAGGGGATTAGAGCCCCAGCATTTT. This translates into CASSFGRGLEPQHF.

This rearrangement joins TRBV9 to TRBJ2-1, with 9 bases identical to TRBD2. V shed 0 bases and J 16 bases; nucleotides not matched to a gene: 5. The germline V gene has CDR1 SGDLS and CDR2 YYNGEE. CDR3 length: 12 amino acids. The CDR3 coding sequence is TGTGCCAGCAGCGTAGGCGGGACTAGCCTATTCTTC. Protein: CASSVGGTSLFF.

The chain combines TRBV7-9 with TRBJ2-7; D remains ambiguous. CDR3 length: 13 amino acids. Deletions cut 1 base from V and 6 bases from J, with 10 bases between. Germline CDR1 SEHNR, CDR2 FQNEAQ (reference sequence). CDR3 DNA: TGTGCCAGCAGCTTAGGTTATAGGAGCGAGCAGTACTTC. Translation: CASSLGYRSEQYF.

Note on this clone: Distinct nucleotide sequences in the sample also encode this CDR3. This chain joins TRBV5-1 and TRBJ2-2, with TRBD1 matching 7 bases. The CDR3 is made up of 13 amino acids. After removal of 2 bases from V and 5 bases from J, the junction contained 0 bases not matched to a gene. Germline CDR1 is SGHRS and CDR2 is YFSETQ. In DNA form, the CDR3 reads TGCGCCAGCAGCTTACAGGGGACCGGGGAGCTGTTTTTT. This translates into CASSLQGTGELFF.

The chain combines TRBV7-2 with TRBJ2-7; TRBD2 matches 7 bases. Trimming took 5 bases from V and 2 from J; bases not matched to a gene: 9. The CDR3 is made up of 15 amino acids. The germline CDR1 and CDR2 sequences are SGHTA and FQGNSA. The CDR3 spells CASSPRSGTPYEQYF. The CDR3 DNA reads as TGTGCCAGCAGCCCTCGGAGCGGGACCCCCTACGAGCAGTACTTC.

The chain links TRBV6-5 to TRBJ1-1; weak D call: TRBD1 (5 bases). CDR1 MNHEY and CDR2 SVGAGI come from the germline V gene. CDR3 length: 14 residues. The germline V and J ends were trimmed by 7 bases and 0 bases, with 12 bases remaining between them. The CDR3 here is CASKMGGVNTEAFF. The CDR3 bases are TGTGCCAGCAAGATGGGGGGGGTGAACACTGAAGCTTTCTTT.

This chain links TRBV7-9 with TRBJ2-7, with a tentative D call TRBD1 (5 bases). Trimming shortened V by 2 bases and J by 5 bases, and 13 bases separated the two germline ends. The V gene's germline CDR1 is SEHNR and CDR2 FQNEAQ (reference sequence). CDR3 length: 14 residues. CDR3 sequence: CASSLLGRDDEQYF. The CDR3 DNA reads TGTGCCAGCAGCTTACTTGGCAGGGATGACGAGCAGTACTTC.

The chain links TRBV28 to TRBJ2-1; 9 nucleotides line up with TRBD1. CDR3 length equals 16 residues. Germline values: CDR1 MDHEN, CDR2 SYDVKM. V was clipped by 3 bases and J by 3 bases; unmatched bases: 6. CDR3 DNA sequence: TGTGCCAGCAGTTTTGGTACAGGGGGCTTCTACAATGAGCAGTTCTTC. Amino acids: CASSFGTGGFYNEQFF.

The gene calls are TRBV5-1 and TRBJ2-1, with a possible D match to TRBD1 (6 bases). Germline V gene data show CDR1 as SGHRS and CDR2 as YFSETQ. Trimming stripped 5 bases from V and 4 bases from J, with 16 bases between. The CDR3 loop spans 15 amino acids. In DNA, the CDR3 is TGCGCCAGCAGTTATACGGGACAAACTTACAATGAGCAGTTCTTC. This encodes CASSYTGQTYNEQFF.

The chain links TRBV6-2 or TRBV6-3 to TRBJ2-1, with 10 bases matching TRBD1. The CDR3 has 15 amino acids. Germline CDR1 and CDR2: MNHEY and SVGEGT. V lost 5 bases, J lost 7 bases, and 8 bases stayed unmatched. CDR3 coding DNA: TGTGCCAGCAGTAACCGACAGGGGGCTAGAAATGAGCAGTTCTTC. Translated, it gives CASSNRQGARNEQFF.

The chain employs TRBV3-1 (or the pseudogene TRBV3-2) and TRBJ2-2, with a weak D call TRBD2 (5 bases). The CDR3 runs 15 residues. Germline CDR1 is LGHDT and CDR2 is YNNKEL (reference sequence). Between the trimmed V and J ends, which lost 1 base and 4 bases, there was a span of 10 bases. The CDR3, as DNA: TGTGCCAGCAGCCAAGTGGGAGTGGGCACCGGGGAGCTGTTTTTT. Translating gives CASSQVGVGTGELFF.

The chain carries TRBV12-3 or TRBV12-4 and TRBJ1-1; perhaps TRBD1 as D (5 bases). Trimming stripped 3 bases from V and 3 bases from J, with 8 bases between. The CDR3 is 13 amino acids. In DNA, the CDR3 is TGTGCCAGCAGTTTCAGGGAATACACTGAAGCTTTCTTT. Translated, it gives CASSFREYTEAFF.

This clone appeared once. The chain uses TRBV6-2 or TRBV6-3 and TRBJ1-6; D possibly corresponds to TRBD1 (6 bases). The V and J ends lost 2 bases and 6 bases respectively, with 14 bases between them. The V gene's germline CDR1 is MNHEY and CDR2 SVGEGT. The CDR3 consists of 16 residues. The CDR3 coding sequence is TGTGCCAGCAGTTACACGACAGGAGTCGGTAATTCACCCCTCCACTTT. Its protein product is CASSYTTGVGNSPLHF.

The V and J genes are TRBV7-3 and TRBJ2-1, with 13 bases aligning to TRBD2. Germline loops: CDR1 SGHTA, CDR2 FQGTGA. The CDR3 is made up of 18 amino acids. J was trimmed by 4 bases and V by 6 bases; bases with no gene match: 12. CDR3 DNA sequence: TGTGCCAGCAGTCATCGGGGGATGGGACTAGCGGGGTACAATGAGCAGTTCTTC. It yields the protein CASSHRGMGLAGYNEQFF.

The gene calls are TRBV28 and TRBJ1-5; no clear D gene. V was trimmed by 3 bases and J by 4 bases, leaving 7 bases between them. CDR1 and CDR2 (germline): MDHEN, SYDVKM. The length of the CDR3 is 13 residues. The CDR3 protein is CASSFSVNQPQHF. CDR3 sequence (DNA): TGTGCCAGCAGTTTCTCCGTTAATCAGCCCCAGCATTTT. Full variable domain (missing parts from reference TRBV28 and TRBJ1-5): DVKVTQSSRYLVKRTGEKVFLECVQDMDHENMFWYRQDPGLGLRLIYFSYDVKMKEKGDIPEGYSVSREKKERFSLILESASTNQTSMYLCASSFSVNQPQHFGDGTRLSIL.

The CDR3 sequence is CATSRDRGSLGANVLTF. The CDR3 DNA sequence: TGTGCCACCAGCAGGGACAGGGGGTCCCTTGGGGCCAACGTCCTGACTTTC. The rearrangement joins TRBV15 to TRBJ2-6; 10 bases fit TRBD1. This CDR3 comprises 17 residues. The V gene's germline CDR1 is LNHNV and CDR2 YYDKDF (reference sequence). Trimming removed 3 bases from V and 3 bases from J; junction bases left unmatched: 5.

The V and J genes are TRBV19 and TRBJ2-7; possible D gene TRBD1, 7 bases. CDR1 is LNHDA, CDR2 SQIVND, per germline (reference sequence). CDR3 length: 13 residues. With 3 bases removed from V and 6 bases from J, the gap between germline ends came to 12 bases. The CDR3 DNA follows: TGTGCCAGTAGTATCGGCAGGGGGGCCGAGCAGTACTTC. Encoded protein: CASSIGRGAEQYF.